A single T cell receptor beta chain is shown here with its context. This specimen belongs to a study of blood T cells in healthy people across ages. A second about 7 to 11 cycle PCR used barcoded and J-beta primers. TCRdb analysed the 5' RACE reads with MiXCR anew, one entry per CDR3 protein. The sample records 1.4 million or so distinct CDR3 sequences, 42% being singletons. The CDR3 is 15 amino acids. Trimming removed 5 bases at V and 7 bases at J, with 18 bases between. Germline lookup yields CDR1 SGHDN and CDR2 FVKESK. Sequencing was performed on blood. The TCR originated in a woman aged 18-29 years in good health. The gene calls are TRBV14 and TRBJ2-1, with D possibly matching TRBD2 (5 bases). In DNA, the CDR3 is TGTGCCAGCAGCTTTACACGGGGTTCGGGGAATGAGCAGTTCTTC. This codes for CASSFTRGSGNEQFF.